This T cell receptor beta chain was identified during a study of blood T cell repertoires in COVID-19. TCRdb's copy holds only in-frame clones and misses some; the assay was immunoSEQ multiplex PCR. Of about 150,000 clones listed, approximately 80% are singletons. Germline CDR1 reads MNHEY; CDR2 reads SVGAGI. J lost 0 bases, V lost 7 bases, and 9 bases had no gene match. The CDR3 loop spans 15 amino acids. In assigning cohorts, the study relied on participant-reported clinical history. This receptor was taken from a woman aged 45-65 years who had recovered from COVID-19. The sequencing input was PBMCs or T cells enriched from blood (not recorded which). The chain employs TRBV6-5 and TRBJ2-7; 7 bases are shared with TRBD1. CDR3 residues: CASTSWTGRSYEQYF. DNA for the CDR3: TGTGCCAGCACCTCTTGGACAGGACGCTCCTACGAGCAGTACTTC.